This TCR beta chain appears in the sequencing data of a study of tumor-infiltrating lymphocytes in localized non-small cell lung cancer. Overall study: Resected tumor was paired with non-adjacent uninvolved lung from the same patient.

With 3 bases removed from V and 6 bases from J, the gap between germline ends came to 20 bases. Per germline, CDR1 SGHDN and CDR2 FVKESK. This CDR3 region has 17 residues. Overall study findings and caveats: Tumor T-cell fraction from TCR sequencing was not associated with recurrence-free survival (p = 0.61). IM1 and IM2 tumors showed no difference in T-cell fraction. Different pieces of the same tissue went to different assays, confounding technical variation with intratumor heterogeneity.

Comment on this clone: Antigen specificity is unknown.

The method was immunoSEQ multiplex PCR; TCRdb's version includes in-frame clones alone and lacks a portion of them. The data show 20,000 to 30,000 clones, roughly 66% seen once. This chain links TRBV14 with TRBJ2-2; D is undetermined. Sequenced input: lung tumor tissue. This TCR derives from a human donor with non-small cell lung cancer. The CDR3 sequence is CASSQPLSWFSPGELFF. CDR3 bases: TGTGCCAGCAGCCAGCCCTTGAGCTGGTTTAGTCCCGGGGAGCTGTTTTTT.